This T cell receptor beta chain was identified during a study of Ad26.COV2.S vaccination and SARS-CoV-2 variants. Study information: The donor was enrolled in the Ad26.COV2.S arm of the COV1001 trial.

This clone was seen a single time. Mismatch with germline at one junction end may stem from a read error. Treatment of the sample: some 20 received Ad26.COV2.S at low or high dose, single or two shots; 5 received placebo; per-sample allocation not given. Day 63 after the first vaccine or placebo injection was the time point for sampling. The study used a vaccine consisting of an Ad26 vector that expressed Wuhan-strain SARS-CoV-2 spike. Germline CDR1 SGHTA, CDR2 FQGNSA. CDR3 length equals 14 residues. Libraries were prepared by immunoSEQ multiplex PCR; TCRdb keeps only in-frame clonotypes and omits some of them. This sample carries a few hundred thousand clones, about nine tenths of them seen once, and the ten largest clones take about 1.7%.

The receptor comes from a person between 18 and 65 years old who received the Ad26.COV2.S COVID-19 vaccine or a placebo. Sequenced material: peripheral blood, taken in a trial of Ad26.COV2.S vaccine versus placebo. The chain has TRBV7-2 and TRBJ2-7; the match to TRBD1 covers 7 bases. In nucleotides, the CDR3 is TGTGCCAGCAGCCGGGACAGCAACTCCGACGAGCAGTACTTC. Its protein is CASSRDSNSDEQYF.